This T cell receptor beta chain was found in a study of blood T cell repertoires in COVID-19. Repertoires were generated with immunoSEQ multiplex PCR, while TCRdb's copy carries only in-frame clones and drops some. The profile shows 60,000 or so clones, 82% of them singletons. Germline V gives CDR1 LNHNV, CDR2 YYDKDF (reference sequence). The V end lost 1 base, the J end lost 8 bases, and 18 bases lay between the germline ends. This CDR3 contains 16 residues. This sequence joins TRBV15 and TRBJ2-1; weak D call: TRBD2 (6 bases). The receptor's source is a human donor in a cohort sampled during active COVID-19. Material: peripheral blood. CDR3 residues: CATSRAGTGDGDEQFF. Written as DNA, the CDR3 is TGTGCCACCAGCAGAGCCGGGACTGGGGACGGCGATGAGCAGTTCTTC.